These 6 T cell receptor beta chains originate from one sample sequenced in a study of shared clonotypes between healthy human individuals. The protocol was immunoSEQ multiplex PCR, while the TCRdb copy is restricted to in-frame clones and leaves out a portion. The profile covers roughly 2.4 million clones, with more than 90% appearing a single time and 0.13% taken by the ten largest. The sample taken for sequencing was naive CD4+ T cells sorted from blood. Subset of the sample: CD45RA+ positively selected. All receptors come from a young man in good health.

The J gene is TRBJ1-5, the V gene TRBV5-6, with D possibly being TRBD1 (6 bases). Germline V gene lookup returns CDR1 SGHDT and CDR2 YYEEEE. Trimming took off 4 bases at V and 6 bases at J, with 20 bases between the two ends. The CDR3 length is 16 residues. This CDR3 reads CASSPRHRESAQPQHF. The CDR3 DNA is TGTGCCAGCAGCCCGCGCCACAGGGAATCGGCTCAGCCCCAGCATTTT.

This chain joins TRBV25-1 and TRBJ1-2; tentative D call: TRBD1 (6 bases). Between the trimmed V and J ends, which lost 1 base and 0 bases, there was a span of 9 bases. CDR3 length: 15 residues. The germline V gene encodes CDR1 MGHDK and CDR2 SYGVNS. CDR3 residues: CASSEWGTTNYGYTF. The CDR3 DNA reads TGTGCCAGCAGTGAATGGGGGACAACTAACTATGGCTACACCTTC.

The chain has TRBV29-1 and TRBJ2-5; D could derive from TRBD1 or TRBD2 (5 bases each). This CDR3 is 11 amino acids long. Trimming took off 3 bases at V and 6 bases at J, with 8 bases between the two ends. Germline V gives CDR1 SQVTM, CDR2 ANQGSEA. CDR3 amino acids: CSVERDQTQYF. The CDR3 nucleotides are TGCAGCGTTGAGAGGGACCAGACCCAGTACTTC.

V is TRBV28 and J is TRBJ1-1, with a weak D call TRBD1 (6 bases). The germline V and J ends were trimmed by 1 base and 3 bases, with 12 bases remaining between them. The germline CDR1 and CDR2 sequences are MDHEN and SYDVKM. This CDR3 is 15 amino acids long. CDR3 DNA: TGTGCCAGCAGTTTATCCCAGGGGACCCACACTGAAGCTTTCTTT. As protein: CASSLSQGTHTEAFF.

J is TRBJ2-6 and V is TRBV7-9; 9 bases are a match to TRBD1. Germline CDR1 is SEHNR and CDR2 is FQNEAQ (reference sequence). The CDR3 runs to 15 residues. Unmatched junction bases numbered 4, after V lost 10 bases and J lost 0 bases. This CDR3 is CAIGTGSSGANVLTF. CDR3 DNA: TGTGCCATCGGGACAGGGTCCTCTGGGGCCAACGTCCTGACTTTC.

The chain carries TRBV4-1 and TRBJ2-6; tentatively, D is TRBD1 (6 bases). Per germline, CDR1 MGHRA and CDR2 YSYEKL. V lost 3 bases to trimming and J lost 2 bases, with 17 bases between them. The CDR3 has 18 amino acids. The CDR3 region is CASSQLPGAPTGANVLTF. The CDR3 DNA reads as TGCGCCAGCAGCCAGCTACCAGGGGCGCCGACTGGGGCCAACGTCCTGACTTTC.